These 30 T cell receptor beta chains originate from one sample sequenced in a study of shared clonotypes between healthy human individuals. Sequencing used immunoSEQ multiplex PCR; TCRdb keeps in-frame clones, though not all of them. The sample has fewer than 1.4 million clones, around three quarters seen once. Specimen: memory CD4+ T cells from PBMCs. Subset meaning: CD45RA-negative fraction. The receptor source for this set is a man between 18 and 35 years old in good health. Some clones in this sample may be carry-over from other donors' samples.

CDR3 residues: CASSLYRKETQYF. CDR3 sequence (DNA): TGTGCCAGCAGCTTGTATAGAAAAGAGACCCAGTACTTC. The V and J genes are TRBV7-2 and TRBJ2-5; D remains ambiguous. CDR1 SGHTA and CDR2 FQGNSA come from the germline V gene. Trimming shortened V by 3 bases and J by 3 bases, and 8 bases separated the two germline ends. This CDR3 contains 13 residues.

CDR3 sequence reads: CASSLATGQGASGNQPQHF. In nucleotides, the CDR3 is TGTGCCAGCAGCTTAGCTACGGGACAGGGGGCATCCGGCAATCAGCCCCAGCATTTT. The chain couples TRBV7-9 to TRBJ1-5; 12 positions agree with TRBD1. The J segment lost 2 bases and the V segment lost 0 bases, leaving 8 bases of the junction unmatched. The CDR3 length is 19 residues. Germline V gene data show CDR1 as SEHNR and CDR2 as FQNEAQ (reference sequence).

The chain has TRBV29-1 and TRBJ2-1, with no clear D. The germline V and J ends were trimmed by 7 bases and 12 bases, with 16 bases remaining between them. Germline V gene lookup returns CDR1 SQVTM and CDR2 ANQGSEA. There are 11 residues in the CDR3. The CDR3 here is CSAGDVSVQFF. The CDR3 bases are TGCAGCGCCGGAGACGTCTCGGTGCAGTTCTTC.

The gene calls are TRBV19 and TRBJ1-2; no definite D call. Per germline, CDR1 LNHDA and CDR2 SQIVND (reference sequence). Between the trimmed V and J ends, which lost 3 bases and 8 bases, there was a span of 7 bases. This CDR3 has 11 residues. CDR3 sequence: CASSIRTGYTF. Written as DNA, the CDR3 is TGTGCCAGTAGTATCAGGACGGGCTACACCTTC.

In regard to this clone: Other DNA variants within this sample encode the same CDR3. The chain joins TRBV20-1 to TRBJ1-2; D is unresolved. CDR1 is DFQATT, CDR2 SNEGSKA, per germline (reference sequence). The CDR3 contains 10 residues. V was pared by 5 bases and J by 5 bases, with 6 bases between. CDR3 region: CSARGYGYTF. The CDR3 DNA is TGCAGTGCTCGAGGTTATGGCTACACCTTC.

This clone came up a few times. V usage is TRBV7-9 and J usage is TRBJ1-2, with no clear D. The CDR3 extends over 14 amino acids. Germline CDR1 SEHNR, CDR2 FQNEAQ (reference sequence). The germline V and J ends were trimmed by 5 bases and 2 bases, with 12 bases remaining between them. Written as DNA, the CDR3 is TGTGCCAGCAGCCCTAGCCTACAGAACTATGGCTACACCTTC. This encodes CASSPSLQNYGYTF.

V gene TRBV6-1 combines with J gene TRBJ2-7, with D possibly being TRBD1 (6 bases). From germline, CDR1 is MNHNS and CDR2 SASEGT. Trimming took off 3 bases at V and 2 bases at J, with 14 bases between the two ends. The CDR3 is made up of 15 amino acids. The CDR3 region is CASSEITGSPYEQYF. For the CDR3, the DNA is TGTGCCAGCAGTGAGATCACAGGGTCACCCTACGAGCAGTACTTC.

The chain carries TRBV6-5 and TRBJ1-2; D is uncertain. This CDR3 region has 12 residues. The germline V gene has CDR1 MNHEY and CDR2 SVGAGI. Trimming removed 0 bases at V and 2 bases at J, with 1 base between. The CDR3 DNA reads TGTGCCAGCAGTTACTCGAACTATGGCTACACCTTC. It codes for CASSYSNYGYTF.

This clone came up a few times. This chain joins TRBV6-1 and TRBJ2-7, with D maybe TRBD2 (5 bases). CDR3 length equals 13 residues. CDR1 is MNHNS, CDR2 SASEGT, per germline. The germline V and J ends were trimmed by 6 bases and 4 bases, with 13 bases remaining between them. The CDR3 is CASSEGWDYEQYF. DNA for the CDR3: TGTGCCAGCAGCGAGGGTTGGGATTACGAGCAGTACTTC.

The chain recombines TRBV9 with TRBJ2-7; 8 bases are a match to TRBD1. The J segment lost 0 bases and the V segment lost 2 bases, leaving 7 bases of the junction unmatched. The CDR3 runs 16 residues. Germline V gene lookup returns CDR1 SGDLS and CDR2 YYNGEE. The CDR3 nucleotides are TGTGCCAGCAGCGTGGGCAGGGACAGGATCTCCTACGAGCAGTACTTC. It specifies CASSVGRDRISYEQYF.

This clone has only one observation. The chain joins TRBV2 to TRBJ2-5; 8 bases align to TRBD1. This CDR3 has 14 amino acids. V trimming: 4 bases; J trimming: 6 bases; junction bases outside the gene matches: 7. The germline V gene has CDR1 SNHLY and CDR2 FYNNEI. The CDR3 loop is CASSGDRSLQTQYF. The CDR3 coding sequence is TGTGCCAGCAGTGGGGACAGGTCTTTGCAGACCCAGTACTTC. The whole variable domain, remainder taken from reference TRBV2 and TRBJ2-5, is EPEVTQTPSHQVTQMGQEVILRCVPISNHLYFYWYRQILGQKVEFLVSFYNNEISEKSEIFDDQFSVERPDGSNFTLKIRSTKLEDSAMYFCASSGDRSLQTQYFGPGTRLLVL.

The J gene is TRBJ2-7, the V gene TRBV2; 7 bases align to TRBD1. Germline V gene data show CDR1 as SNHLY and CDR2 as FYNNEI. This CDR3 spans 14 amino acids. After removal of 6 bases from V and 2 bases from J, the junction contained 7 bases not matched to a gene. CDR3 DNA sequence: TGTGCCAGCAGGGGACAGAGCACAACCTACGAGCAGTACTTC. Translated, it gives CASRGQSTTYEQYF. Using reference TRBV2 and TRBJ2-7 for the parts outside the CDR3, the full variable domain is EPEVTQTPSHQVTQMGQEVILRCVPISNHLYFYWYRQILGQKVEFLVSFYNNEISEKSEIFDDQFSVERPDGSNFTLKIRSTKLEDSAMYFCASRGQSTTYEQYFGPGTRLTVT.

The rearrangement uses TRBV13 and TRBJ2-7; 7 nucleotides agree with TRBD1. This CDR3 has 14 amino acids. The ends lost 5 bases at V and 5 bases at J; junction bases unmatched: 9. Germline loops: CDR1 PRHDT, CDR2 FYEKMQ (reference sequence). CDR3 sequence (DNA): TGTGCCAGCAGCCATAACAGGGGTCCCAACGAGCAGTACTTC. Translation gives CASSHNRGPNEQYF. The full variable domain, in which reference TRBV13 and TRBJ2-7 provide the parts outside the CDR3, is AAGVIQSPRHLIKEKRETATLKCYPIPRHDTVYWYQQGPGQDPQFLISFYEKMQSDKGSIPDRFSAQQFSDYHSELNMSSLELGDSALYFCASSHNRGPNEQYFGPGTRLTVT.

V is TRBV10-3 and J is TRBJ2-7, with 9 bases identical to TRBD2. The germline CDR1 and CDR2 sequences are ENHRY and SYGVKD. Trimming took 7 bases from V and 5 from J; bases not matched to a gene: 15. CDR3 size: 16 residues. CDR3 sequence reads: CAITSRKVAGVNEQYF. The CDR3 DNA follows: TGTGCCATCACCTCAAGAAAAGTAGCGGGAGTAAACGAGCAGTACTTC.

The chain carries TRBV28 and TRBJ2-3; TRBD2 agrees at 7 bases. The germline gives CDR1 MDHEN, CDR2 SYDVKM. The CDR3 extends over 14 amino acids. J was trimmed by 4 bases and V by 6 bases; bases with no gene match: 7. CDR3 nucleotides: TGTGCCAGCAGGGGCGGGAGCACTGCAGATACGCAGTATTTT. It specifies CASRGGSTADTQYF.

The chain is built from TRBV7-8 and TRBJ2-2; D may be TRBD2 (6 bases). The CDR3 is made up of 14 amino acids. Trimming stripped 6 bases from V and 4 bases from J, with 12 bases between. The germline V gene encodes CDR1 SGHVS and CDR2 FQNEAQ. DNA for the CDR3: TGTGCCAGCAGTCTAGCGAGATCCACCGGGGAGCTGTTTTTT. It encodes CASSLARSTGELFF.

V is TRBV7-9 and J is TRBJ2-5; 8 nucleotides line up with TRBD2. V shed 5 bases, J shed 1 base, and the junction held 9 bases outside the gene matches. There are 16 residues in the CDR3. Looked up from germline, CDR1 is SEHNR and CDR2 is FQNEAQ (reference sequence). CDR3 DNA: TGTGCCAGCAGCCCTGGGACTAGGATACCCCAAGAGACCCAGTACTTC. Protein product: CASSPGTRIPQETQYF.

The chain combines TRBV5-5 with TRBJ2-2; 9 bases fit TRBD2. CDR1 is SGHKS, CDR2 YYEKEE, per germline (reference sequence). The junction had 2 bases not matched to a gene; V was cut back by 0 bases and J by 8 bases. The CDR3 covers 14 residues. The CDR3 nucleotides are TGTGCCAGCAGCTTGGTAGCGGGAGCTGGGGAGCTGTTTTTT. Translating it yields CASSLVAGAGELFF.

The rearrangement joins TRBV7-2 to TRBJ2-1, with D possibly called TRBD1 or TRBD2 (5 bases each). Germline CDR1 and CDR2: SGHTA and FQGNSA. The CDR3 loop spans 14 amino acids. Trimming left V 2 bases short and J 3 bases short, with 8 bases between. This chain's CDR3 is CASSLTGGYNEQFF. DNA for the CDR3: TGTGCCAGCAGCTTAACAGGAGGCTACAATGAGCAGTTCTTC.

This chain links TRBV7-6 with TRBJ2-7; D is tentatively TRBD1 or TRBD2 (6 bases each). CDR1 is SGHVS and CDR2 is FNYEAQ in the germline V gene. Trimming cost V 5 bases and J 4 bases, with 18 bases left between them. There are 15 residues in the CDR3. CDR3 loop: CASSPGGGNLYEQYF. The DNA of the CDR3 is TGTGCCAGCAGCCCCGGGGGCGGGAATCTTTACGAGCAGTACTTC.

The V gene is TRBV9, the J gene TRBJ2-1; D possibly corresponds to TRBD2 (5 bases). The CDR3 loop spans 15 amino acids. Germline V gene sequence: CDR1 SGDLS, CDR2 YYNGEE. Trimming left V 3 bases short and J 5 bases short, with 15 bases between. This chain's CDR3 is CASSAPTSGDNEQFF. As DNA, the CDR3 is TGTGCCAGCAGCGCCCCCACAAGCGGAGACAATGAGCAGTTCTTC.

This clone was counted between two and nine times. The chain uses TRBV7-2 and TRBJ1-2; unclear D gene. There are 15 residues in the CDR3. Trimming stripped 0 bases from V and 4 bases from J, with 12 bases between. Germline lookup yields CDR1 SGHTA and CDR2 FQGNSA. The CDR3 DNA sequence: TGTGCCAGCAGCTTAGCGGCAACCCCTGGCTATGGCTACACCTTC. Translated, it gives CASSLAATPGYGYTF. Complete variable domain (other parts from reference TRBV7-2 and TRBJ1-2): GAGVSQSPSNKVTEKGKDVELRCDPISGHTALYWYRQSLGQGLEFLIYFQGNSAPDKSGLPSDRFSAERTGGSVSTLTIQRTQQEDSAVYLCASSLAATPGYGYTFGSGTRLTVV.

CDR3 sequence (DNA): TGTGCCAGCTCACCTGTAGCTTTCAACACCCTTGCCTACGAGCAGTACTTC. This encodes CASSPVAFNTLAYEQYF. The chain joins TRBV18 to TRBJ2-7, with D uncertain. This CDR3 has 17 amino acids. CDR1 is KGHSH and CDR2 is LQKENI in the germline V gene. V lost 3 bases and J lost 2, with 20 bases in between.

This clone was seen a few times. The V gene is TRBV20-1, the J gene TRBJ2-1; D is uncertain. Germline-derived CDR1 and CDR2 are DFQATT and SNEGSKA (reference sequence). The CDR3 is 11 amino acids. V was pared by 7 bases and J by 8 bases, with 12 bases between. CDR3 nucleotides: TGCAGTGGGTCCCAATGGGATGAGCAGTTCTTC. Protein: CSGSQWDEQFF.

The chain joins TRBV11-2 to TRBJ2-2; D not resolved. Germline V lookup: CDR1 SGHAT, CDR2 FQNNGV. V was clipped by 6 bases and J by 6 bases, with 14 bases between them. The CDR3 consists of 14 residues. The CDR3 DNA reads as TGTGCCAGCAGACCACTAAAATATCCCGGGGAGCTGTTTTTT. Protein: CASRPLKYPGELFF.

V usage is TRBV11-3 and J usage is TRBJ2-7, with 8 bases fitting TRBD1. The CDR3 consists of 14 residues. With V trimmed by 5 bases and J by 4 bases, 7 bases remained unmatched. Germline lookup yields CDR1 SGHNT and CDR2 YENEEA. The CDR3 is CASSKGQGAYEQYF. For the CDR3, the DNA is TGTGCCAGCAGCAAAGGACAGGGCGCATACGAGCAGTACTTC.

The chain combines TRBV5-6 with TRBJ2-5, with D tentatively TRBD2 (6 bases). From germline, CDR1 is SGHDT and CDR2 YYEEEE. This CDR3 region has 13 residues. V shed 5 bases and J shed 2 bases, with 10 bases lying between them. The chain's CDR3 is CASSSAGQETQYF. In nucleotides, the CDR3 is TGTGCCAGCAGTTCGGCGGGACAAGAGACCCAGTACTTC. Combining the CDR3 with reference TRBV5-6 and TRBJ2-5 gives the whole variable domain DAGVTQSPTHLIKTRGQQVTLRCSPKSGHDTVSWYQQALGQGPQFIFQYYEEEERQRGNFPDRFSGHQFPNYSSELNVNALLLGDSALYLCASSSAGQETQYFGPGTRLLVL.

This clone was found a few times. Other nucleotide sequences from this sample produce the same CDR3. The CDR3 region is CASSPSGQGFYEQYF. As DNA, the CDR3 is TGTGCCAGCTCACCTTCGGGACAGGGTTTCTACGAGCAGTACTTC. The rearrangement links TRBV18 to TRBJ2-7, with 9 bases identical to TRBD1. Looked up from germline, CDR1 is KGHSH and CDR2 is LQKENI. Unmatched junction bases numbered 6, after V lost 3 bases and J lost 3 bases. This CDR3 has 15 amino acids.

The chain links TRBV5-1 to TRBJ2-1; the match to TRBD2 covers 10 bases. Trimming cost V 4 bases and J 15 bases; bases outside gene matches: 16. Germline values: CDR1 SGHRS, CDR2 YFSETQ. The CDR3 is 15 amino acids. The CDR3 DNA follows: TGCGCCAGCAGCGGAGGACTAGCGGTTGTTGGGGCGGGGTTCTTC. Amino acid sequence: CASSGGLAVVGAGFF.

This clone was picked up one time. The genes are TRBV7-2 and TRBJ2-3; D gene uncertain. Germline V gene data show CDR1 as SGHTA and CDR2 as FQGNSA. V dropped 5 bases and J dropped 2 bases, with 11 bases sitting between them. The CDR3 runs 14 residues. The CDR3 sequence is CASSPLSNTDTQYF. The CDR3 DNA sequence: TGTGCCAGCAGCCCCCTCTCAAACACAGATACGCAGTATTTT. Based on the CDR3 plus reference TRBV7-2 and TRBJ2-3, the full variable domain is GAGVSQSPSNKVTEKGKDVELRCDPISGHTALYWYRQSLGQGLEFLIYFQGNSAPDKSGLPSDRFSAERTGGSVSTLTIQRTQQEDSAVYLCASSPLSNTDTQYFGPGTRLTVL.